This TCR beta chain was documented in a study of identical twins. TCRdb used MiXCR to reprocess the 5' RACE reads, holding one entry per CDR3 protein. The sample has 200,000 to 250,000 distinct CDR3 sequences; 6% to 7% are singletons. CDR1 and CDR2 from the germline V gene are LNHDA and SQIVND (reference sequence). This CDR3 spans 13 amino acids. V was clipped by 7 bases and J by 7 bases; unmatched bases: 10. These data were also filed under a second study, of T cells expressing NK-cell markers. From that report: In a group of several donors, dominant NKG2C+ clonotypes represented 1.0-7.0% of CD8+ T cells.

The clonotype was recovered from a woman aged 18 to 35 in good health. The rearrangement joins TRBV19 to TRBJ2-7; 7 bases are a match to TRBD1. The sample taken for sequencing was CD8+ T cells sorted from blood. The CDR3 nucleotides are TGTGCCAGTACCGGGACAGCGGCCGAGGAGCAGTACTTC. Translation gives CASTGTAAEEQYF.